These 28 T cell receptor beta chains were all obtained from the same sample, sequenced in a study of CD8 T cells in ankylosing spondylitis. These TCRs are of unknown antigen specificity. Via MiXCR, TCRdb re-called the 5' RACE reads, giving one row per CDR3 protein. This sample has some 840,000 distinct CDR3 sequences, with about 10% found just once. Study-wide points: A TCR beta motif of several highly homologous variants seemed to mark ankylosing spondylitis blood.

The sequenced material came from blood, either unsorted or a sorted T cell fraction (not recorded which). Every receptor here comes from a male donor with ankylosing spondylitis.

The chain joins TRBV20-1 to TRBJ2-7, with D uncertain. V was clipped by 4 bases and J by 5 bases, with 15 bases between them. Germline loops: CDR1 DFQATT, CDR2 SNEGSKA (reference sequence). This CDR3 region has 13 residues. As DNA, the CDR3 is TGCAGTGCTACCCCCGCATCTACGAACGAGCAGTACTTC. This encodes CSATPASTNEQYF.

This clonotype was counted a few times. This rearrangement joins TRBV10-3 to TRBJ2-1, with 10 bases aligning to TRBD1. V was pared by 4 bases and J by 3 bases, with 6 bases of the junction left unmatched. The CDR3 is 16 residues long. From germline, CDR1 is ENHRY and CDR2 SYGVKD. In DNA form, the CDR3 reads TGTGCCATCAGTGGGCTCCGGGACAGGGGCTACAATGAGCAGTTCTTC. Its protein is CAISGLRDRGYNEQFF.

This clonotype was seen at least ten times. The J gene is TRBJ2-3, the V gene TRBV11-2, with a weak D call TRBD2 (6 bases). The V gene lost 5 bases and the J gene lost 5 bases, with 11 bases spanning the gap. The CDR3 length is 13 residues. Germline V lookup: CDR1 SGHAT, CDR2 FQNNGV. CDR3 residues: CASSPREVDTQYF. The CDR3 DNA sequence: TGTGCCAGCAGCCCGAGGGAGGTAGATACGCAGTATTTT.

This CDR3 is CASSIVAGGDTQYF. CDR3 DNA sequence: TGTGCCAGCAGCATAGTCGCAGGGGGCGATACGCAGTATTTT. The V and J genes are TRBV7-2 and TRBJ2-3, with 8 bases matching TRBD1. This CDR3 region has 14 residues. Germline V gene sequence: CDR1 SGHTA, CDR2 FQGNSA. Trimming at V came to 5 bases and at J to 6 bases, leaving 7 bases not matched to a gene.

This clonotype was recorded a few times. This rearrangement joins TRBV24-1 to TRBJ1-2, with 7 nucleotides matching TRBD1. The V gene's germline CDR1 is KGHDR and CDR2 SFDVKD. This CDR3 spans 14 amino acids. V shed 6 bases and J 8 bases; nucleotides not matched to a gene: 11. Written as DNA, the CDR3 is TGTGCCACCAGTCCCGGGGGACAGACCACAGGCTACACCTTC. Protein product: CATSPGGQTTGYTF.

The genes are TRBV3-1 and TRBJ1-2; no clear D gene. Trimming pared 0 bases from V and 5 bases from J, leaving 16 bases between. There are 16 residues in the CDR3. Germline V gives CDR1 LGHDT, CDR2 YNNKEL (reference sequence). CDR3 sequence (DNA): TGTGCCAGCAGCCAAGAGTGGACGACGACCCCTTATGGCTACACCTTC. The encoded protein is CASSQEWTTTPYGYTF.

V and J are TRBV9 and TRBJ2-2; D is possibly TRBD1 (5 bases). CDR1 and CDR2 from the germline V gene are SGDLS and YYNGEE. Trimming took 2 bases from V and 3 from J, leaving 8 bases between them. CDR3 size: 14 residues. The CDR3 reads CASSVRVDTGELFF. The CDR3 coding sequence is TGTGCCAGCAGCGTCAGGGTCGACACCGGGGAGCTGTTTTTT.

V and J are TRBV7-9 and TRBJ1-1; D is unresolved. Germline CDR1 is SEHNR and CDR2 is FQNEAQ (reference sequence). The CDR3 contains 10 residues. V was clipped by 10 bases and J by 6 bases, with 9 bases between them. The CDR3 DNA reads TGTGCCAACTCGGACGCTGAAGCTTTCTTT. Its protein is CANSDAEAFF.

V and J are TRBV9 and TRBJ2-3; D possibly corresponds to TRBD1 (6 bases). This CDR3 is 15 amino acids long. The germline CDR1 and CDR2 sequences are SGDLS and YYNGEE. Trimming shortened V by 3 bases and J by 3 bases, and 14 bases separated the two germline ends. The CDR3 region is CASSAPKGGTDTQYF. CDR3 bases: TGTGCCAGCAGCGCCCCGAAAGGGGGAACAGATACGCAGTATTTT.

In DNA, the CDR3 is TGCAGTGCTAGAGATAGACAGGGAATTCAGCCCCAGCATTTT. Translation: CSARDRQGIQPQHF. V is TRBV20-1 and J is TRBJ1-5, with 7 bases aligning to TRBD1. The CDR3 is 14 residues long. The germline V gene has CDR1 DFQATT and CDR2 SNEGSKA (reference sequence). The J segment lost 6 bases and the V segment lost 0 bases, leaving 5 bases of the junction unmatched.

In this sample, this clonotype turned up a few times. The chain combines TRBV5-8 with TRBJ1-2; D call uncertain. Germline-derived CDR1 and CDR2 are SGHTS and YDEGEE. With 4 bases removed from V and 8 bases from J, the gap between germline ends came to 6 bases. The CDR3 loop spans 10 amino acids. CDR3: CASSLTGYTF. The CDR3 coding sequence is TGTGCCAGCAGCCTTACCGGCTACACCTTC.

A few counts support this clonotype. The rearrangement joins TRBV7-2 to TRBJ2-5; 9 positions agree with TRBD2. Germline CDR1 SGHTA, CDR2 FQGNSA. The CDR3 consists of 14 residues. V lost 3 bases and J lost 3; bases outside the gene matches: 2. CDR3 sequence (DNA): TGTGCCAGCAGCTTGCGGACTAGCGAAGAGACCCAGTACTTC. This translates into CASSLRTSEETQYF.

This clonotype was picked up many times. This rearrangement joins TRBV20-1 to TRBJ1-5, with D perhaps TRBD1 (6 bases). Germline V CDR1 and CDR2: DFQATT, SNEGSKA (reference sequence). Trimming left V 3 bases short and J 3 bases short, with 12 bases between. This CDR3 region has 14 residues. The CDR3 here is CSASRGHPNQPQHF. In DNA, the CDR3 is TGCAGTGCTAGTCGGGGACACCCCAATCAGCCCCAGCATTTT.

This CDR3 is CSARDLGRGVGNYGYTF. The CDR3 bases are TGCAGTGCTAGAGATCTCGGTCGGGGGGTAGGGAACTATGGCTACACCTTC. V and J are TRBV20-1 and TRBJ1-2, with D possibly matching TRBD1 (5 bases). The ends were cut back, 0 bases at V and 2 bases at J, with 19 bases in the middle. The CDR3 has 17 amino acids. The germline V gene encodes CDR1 DFQATT and CDR2 SNEGSKA (reference sequence).

This clonotype was observed a handful of times. This rearrangement joins TRBV2 to TRBJ2-7, with a weak D call TRBD2 (6 bases). Germline CDR1 and CDR2: SNHLY and FYNNEI. This CDR3 spans 15 amino acids. V was cut by 9 bases and J by 4 bases, with 22 bases left in between. DNA of the CDR3: TGTGCCAGTCAGCGGCCCGGGGGAAGGGAATACGAGCAGTACTTC. Amino acids: CASQRPGGREYEQYF. The full variable domain, completed using reference TRBV2 and TRBJ2-7, is EPEVTQTPSHQVTQMGQEVILRCVPISNHLYFYWYRQILGQKVEFLVSFYNNEISEKSEIFDDQFSVERPDGSNFTLKIRSTKLEDSAMYFCASQRPGGREYEQYFGPGTRLTVT.

This clonotype was observed a handful of times. The chain is built from TRBV3-1 and TRBJ1-1; D is ambiguous. The CDR3 totals 15 residues. Germline V gene sequence: CDR1 LGHDT, CDR2 YNNKEL (reference sequence). Trimming cost V 4 bases and J 5 bases, with 17 bases left between them. In nucleotides, the CDR3 is TGTGCCAGCAGCCCGAACCCCGGAAGGAGAACTGAAGCTTTCTTT. Its translation: CASSPNPGRRTEAFF. Using reference TRBV3-1 and TRBJ1-1 for the parts outside the CDR3, the full variable domain is DTAVSQTPKYLVTQMGNDKSIKCEQNLGHDTMYWYKQDSKKFLKIMFSYNNKELIINETVPNRFSPKSPDKAHLNLHINSLELGDSAVYFCASSPNPGRRTEAFFGQGTRLTVV.

The genes are TRBV7-9 and TRBJ2-3; tentatively, D is TRBD1 or TRBD2 (5 bases each). Germline loops: CDR1 SEHNR, CDR2 FQNEAQ (reference sequence). This CDR3 has 16 amino acids. Trimming shortened V by 5 bases and J by 2 bases, and 17 bases separated the two germline ends. The DNA of the CDR3 is TGTGCCAGCAGCACCCGGGACCGCGGCATCACAGATACGCAGTATTTT. Protein product: CASSTRDRGITDTQYF.

The V call is TRBV12-3 or TRBV12-4, the J call TRBJ2-1; D may correspond to TRBD1 or TRBD2 (5 bases each). Trimming removed 6 bases from V and 0 bases from J, with 12 bases in between. The CDR3 contains 15 residues. The CDR3 loop reads CASRYRDGSYNEQFF. The CDR3 nucleotides read TGTGCCAGCAGGTACCGGGACGGCTCCTACAATGAGCAGTTCTTC.

This chain links TRBV27 with TRBJ2-1; perhaps TRBD2 as D (5 bases). CDR1 is MNHEY, CDR2 SMNVEV, per germline (reference sequence). Trimming pared 6 bases from V and 0 bases from J, leaving 9 bases between. This CDR3 spans 14 amino acids. CDR3 sequence (DNA): TGTGCCAGCAGGCGGGTAAGCTCCTACAATGAGCAGTTCTTC. Protein product: CASRRVSSYNEQFF.

This rearrangement joins TRBV5-1 to TRBJ2-2; 10 bases are shared with TRBD1. The ends lost 3 bases at V and 6 bases at J; junction bases unmatched: 17. CDR3 length: 19 residues. Germline lookup yields CDR1 SGHRS and CDR2 YFSETQ. The CDR3 loop is CASSSPPPGQGRRAGELFF. As DNA, the CDR3 is TGCGCCAGCAGCTCCCCACCCCCGGGACAGGGGAGAAGGGCCGGGGAGCTGTTTTTT.

In the case of this clonotype: This sequence may be a read error, since a much larger clone differs from it by one base. V gene TRBV6-1 combines with J gene TRBJ2-1; TRBD2 matches at 11 bases. The CDR3 has 16 amino acids. Germline V gene data show CDR1 as MNHNS and CDR2 as SASEGT. Here the CDR3 DNA reads TGTGCCAGCAGGCATAGCGGGAGGGACTCCTGCAATGAGCAGTTCTTC. It codes for CASRHSGRDSCNEQFF.

The V gene is TRBV6-1, the J gene TRBJ2-1; perhaps D is TRBD1 or TRBD2 (6 bases each). Germline V gene data show CDR1 as MNHNS and CDR2 as SASEGT. This CDR3 region has 16 residues. Trimming removed 7 bases from V and 4 bases from J, with 20 bases in between. The CDR3 sequence: CASTGALIQTYNEQFF. The CDR3 DNA reads TGTGCCAGCACGGGGGCATTGATACAAACGTACAATGAGCAGTTCTTC.

V is TRBV20-1 and J is TRBJ1-2, with TRBD1 matching over 7 bases. The CDR3 runs to 16 residues. Germline lookup yields CDR1 DFQATT and CDR2 SNEGSKA (reference sequence). Trimming took 0 bases from V and 4 from J; bases not matched to a gene: 11. CDR3 coding DNA: TGCAGTGCTAGAGACCCACGACTCAGGGGGTTCTATGGCTACACCTTC. Translating it yields CSARDPRLRGFYGYTF.

This chain joins TRBV7-2 and TRBJ2-3, with D perhaps being TRBD1 or TRBD2 (5 bases each). V was trimmed by 3 bases and J by 2 bases, leaving 15 bases between them. The CDR3 runs to 16 residues. The V gene's germline CDR1 is SGHTA and CDR2 FQGNSA. In DNA, the CDR3 is TGTGCCAGCAGCTTCTCCGGGACCGTACTCACAGATACGCAGTATTTT. This codes for CASSFSGTVLTDTQYF.

This clonotype was counted only a few times. The chain links TRBV7-2 to TRBJ1-3; D remains ambiguous. The CDR3 is 14 amino acids. The ends were cut back, 1 base at V and 4 bases at J, with 8 bases in the middle. Germline loops: CDR1 SGHTA, CDR2 FQGNSA. CDR3 DNA: TGTGCCAGCAGCTTAGTAGTTACCGGAAACACCATATATTTT. This translates into CASSLVVTGNTIYF.

The gene calls are TRBV15 and TRBJ2-1; D uncertain. The CDR3 runs 15 residues. The V end was cut by 4 bases, the J end by 4 bases, with 14 bases between. Germline CDR1 and CDR2: LNHNV and YYDKDF (reference sequence). The DNA of the CDR3 is TGTGCCACCAGCACTCGCCGGGCCTTGTACAATGAGCAGTTCTTC. Its translation is CATSTRRALYNEQFF.

This clonotype was seen ten or more times. The J gene is TRBJ2-7, the V gene TRBV12-3 or TRBV12-4; 7 bases line up with TRBD1. Germline trimming cut 5 bases from V and 6 bases from J; bases unmatched to any gene: 10. The CDR3 is 14 amino acids. The chain's CDR3 is CASSRRDRVGEQYF. The DNA for the CDR3 is TGTGCCAGCAGTCGTCGGGACAGAGTCGGCGAGCAGTACTTC.

The chain links TRBV20-1 to TRBJ2-7; D is unclear. The CDR3 contains 12 residues. Germline V gene lookup returns CDR1 DFQATT and CDR2 SNEGSKA (reference sequence). The V gene lost 3 bases and the J gene lost 5 bases, with 11 bases spanning the gap. CDR3 nucleotide sequence: TGCAGTGCTAGTCCGGATCCCGACGAGCAGTACTTC. This sequence encodes CSASPDPDEQYF.